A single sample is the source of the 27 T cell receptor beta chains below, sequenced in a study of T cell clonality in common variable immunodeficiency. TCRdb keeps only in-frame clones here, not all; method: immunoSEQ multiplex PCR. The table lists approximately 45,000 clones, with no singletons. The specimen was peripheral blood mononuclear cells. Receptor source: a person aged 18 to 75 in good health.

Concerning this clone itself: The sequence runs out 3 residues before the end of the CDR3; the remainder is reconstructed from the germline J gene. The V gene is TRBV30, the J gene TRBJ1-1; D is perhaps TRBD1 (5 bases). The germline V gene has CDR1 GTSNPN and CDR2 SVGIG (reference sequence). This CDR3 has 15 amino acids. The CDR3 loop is CAWSRTSGGKETAFF. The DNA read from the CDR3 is TGTGCCTGGAGTCGTACTAGCGGGGGGAAAGAGACA.

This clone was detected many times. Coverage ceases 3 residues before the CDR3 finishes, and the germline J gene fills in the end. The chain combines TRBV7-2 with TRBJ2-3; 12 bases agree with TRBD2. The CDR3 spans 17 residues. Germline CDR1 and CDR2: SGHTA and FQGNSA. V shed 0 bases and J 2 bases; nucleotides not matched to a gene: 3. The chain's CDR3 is CASSLASSGGATDTQYF. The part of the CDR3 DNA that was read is TGTGCCAGCAGCTTAGCTTCTAGCGGGGGGGCCACAGATACG.

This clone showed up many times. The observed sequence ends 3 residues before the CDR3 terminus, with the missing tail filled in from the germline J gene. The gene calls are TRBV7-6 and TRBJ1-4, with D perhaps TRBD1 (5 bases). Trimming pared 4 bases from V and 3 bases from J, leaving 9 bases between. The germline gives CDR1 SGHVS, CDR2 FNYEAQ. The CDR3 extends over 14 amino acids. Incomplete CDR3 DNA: TGTGCCAGCAGCTCGGGGGGTGCTAATGAAAAA. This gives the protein CASSSGGANEK. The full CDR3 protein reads CASSSGGANEKLFF.

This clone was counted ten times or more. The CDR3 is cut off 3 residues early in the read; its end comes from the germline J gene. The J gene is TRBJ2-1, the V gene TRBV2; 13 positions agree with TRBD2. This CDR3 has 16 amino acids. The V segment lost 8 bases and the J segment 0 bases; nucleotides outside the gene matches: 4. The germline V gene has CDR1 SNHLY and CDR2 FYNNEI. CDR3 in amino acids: CASGLAGVGSYNEQFF. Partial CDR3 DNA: TGTGCCAGCGGACTAGCGGGAGTAGGCTCCTACAATGAG.

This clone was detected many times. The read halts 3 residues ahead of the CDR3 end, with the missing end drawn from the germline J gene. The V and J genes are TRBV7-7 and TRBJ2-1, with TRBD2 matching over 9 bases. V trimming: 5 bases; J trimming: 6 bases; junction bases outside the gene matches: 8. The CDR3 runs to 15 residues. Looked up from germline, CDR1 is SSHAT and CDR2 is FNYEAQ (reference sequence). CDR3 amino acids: CASSARTSEINEQFF. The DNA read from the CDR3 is TGTGCCAGCAGCGCCCGGACTAGCGAAATCAATGAG.

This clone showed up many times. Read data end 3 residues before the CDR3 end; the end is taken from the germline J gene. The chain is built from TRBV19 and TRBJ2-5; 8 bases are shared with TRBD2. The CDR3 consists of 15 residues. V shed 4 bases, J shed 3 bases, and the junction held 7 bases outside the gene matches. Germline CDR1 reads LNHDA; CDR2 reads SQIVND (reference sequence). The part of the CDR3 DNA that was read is TGTGCCAGTAGTACAACTAGCGGAATAGAAGAGACC. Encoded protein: CASSTTSGIEET. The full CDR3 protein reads CASSTTSGIEETQYF.

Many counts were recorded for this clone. The part of the CDR3 DNA that was read is TGTGCCAGCAGTGAGGGGCGGTCCGTCGAG. Translation: CASSEGRSVE. The entire CDR3 protein is CASSEGRSVEQYF. J is TRBJ2-7 and V is TRBV6-1, with D perhaps matching TRBD1 (5 bases). From the germline J gene comes the end of the CDR3, since the read stops 3 residues before it. The CDR3 covers 13 residues. From germline, CDR1 is MNHNS and CDR2 SASEGT. V dropped 3 bases and J dropped 6 bases, with 12 bases sitting between them.

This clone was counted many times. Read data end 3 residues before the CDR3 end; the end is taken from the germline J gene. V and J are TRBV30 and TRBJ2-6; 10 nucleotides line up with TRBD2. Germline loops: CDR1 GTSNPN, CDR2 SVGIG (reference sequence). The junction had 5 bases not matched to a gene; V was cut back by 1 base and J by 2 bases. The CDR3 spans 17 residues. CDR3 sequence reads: CAWSDSGRRTGANVLTF. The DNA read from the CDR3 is TGTGCCTGGAGTGATAGCGGGAGGAGGACTGGGGCCAACGTC. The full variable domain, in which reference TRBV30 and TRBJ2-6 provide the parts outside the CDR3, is SQTIHQWPATLVQPVGSPLSLECTVEGTSNPNLYWYRQAAGRGLQLLFYSVGIGQISSEVPQNLSASRPQDRQFILSSKKLLLSDSGFYLCAWSDSGRRTGANVLTFGAGSRLTVL.

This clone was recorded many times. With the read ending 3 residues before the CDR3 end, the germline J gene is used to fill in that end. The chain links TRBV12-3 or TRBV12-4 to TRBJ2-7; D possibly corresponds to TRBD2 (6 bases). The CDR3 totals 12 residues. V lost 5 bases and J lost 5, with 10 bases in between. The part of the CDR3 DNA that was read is TGTGCCAGCAGTAAGGGACTTAACGAG. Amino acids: CASSKGLNE. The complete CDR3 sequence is CASSKGLNEQYF.

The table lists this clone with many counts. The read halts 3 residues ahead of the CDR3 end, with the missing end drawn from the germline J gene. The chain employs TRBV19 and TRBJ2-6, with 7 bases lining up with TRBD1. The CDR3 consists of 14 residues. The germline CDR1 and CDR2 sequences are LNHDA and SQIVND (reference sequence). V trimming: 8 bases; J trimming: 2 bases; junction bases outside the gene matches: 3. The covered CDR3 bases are TGTGCCAGTTCCGACAGGGCTGGGGCCAACGTC. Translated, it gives CASSDRAGANV. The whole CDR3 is CASSDRAGANVLTF.

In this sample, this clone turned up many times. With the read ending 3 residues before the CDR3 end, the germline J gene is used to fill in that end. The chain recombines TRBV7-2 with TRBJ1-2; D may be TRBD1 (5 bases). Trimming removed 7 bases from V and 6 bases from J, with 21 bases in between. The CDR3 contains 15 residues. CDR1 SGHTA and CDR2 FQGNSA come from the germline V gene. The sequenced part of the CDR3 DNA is TGTGCCAGCACCCCAAGTTCAGGGTCCCTCGATGGC. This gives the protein CASTPSSGSLDG. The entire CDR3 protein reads CASTPSSGSLDGYTF.

The DNA read from the CDR3 is TGTGCCAGCTCACCTTTTTCGGGGACAGTAATTAACTATGGC. It translates to CASSPFSGTVINYG. The CDR3 as a whole reads CASSPFSGTVINYGYTF. The chain links TRBV18 to TRBJ1-2; 7 positions match TRBD1. The CDR3 end lies 3 residues beyond the end of the read and is filled in from the germline J gene. The junction had 11 bases not matched to a gene; V was cut back by 3 bases and J by 1 base. The germline CDR1 and CDR2 sequences are KGHSH and LQKENI. The CDR3 spans 17 residues.

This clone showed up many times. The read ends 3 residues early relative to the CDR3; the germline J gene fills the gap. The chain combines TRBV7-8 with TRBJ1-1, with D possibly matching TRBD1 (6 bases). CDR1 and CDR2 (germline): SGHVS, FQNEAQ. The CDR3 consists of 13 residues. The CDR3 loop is CASSFYRDPEAFF. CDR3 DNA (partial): TGTGCCAGCAGCTTTTACAGGGATCCCGAA.

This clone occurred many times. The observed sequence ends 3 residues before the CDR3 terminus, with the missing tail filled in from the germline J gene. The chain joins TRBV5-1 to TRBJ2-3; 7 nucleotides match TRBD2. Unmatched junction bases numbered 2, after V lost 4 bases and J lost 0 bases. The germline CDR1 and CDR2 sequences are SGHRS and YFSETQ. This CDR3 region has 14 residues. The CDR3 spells CASSHSGSTDTQYF. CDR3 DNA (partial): TGCGCCAGCAGCCATAGCGGGAGCACAGATACG.

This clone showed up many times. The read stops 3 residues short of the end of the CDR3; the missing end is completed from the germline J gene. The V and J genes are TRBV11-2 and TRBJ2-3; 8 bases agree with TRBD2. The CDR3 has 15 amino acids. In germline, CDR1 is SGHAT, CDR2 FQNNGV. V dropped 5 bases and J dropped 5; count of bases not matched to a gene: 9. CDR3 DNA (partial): TGTGCCAGCAGCCGACCGGGACTAGTGATAGATACG. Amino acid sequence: CASSRPGLVIDT. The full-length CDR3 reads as CASSRPGLVIDTQYF.

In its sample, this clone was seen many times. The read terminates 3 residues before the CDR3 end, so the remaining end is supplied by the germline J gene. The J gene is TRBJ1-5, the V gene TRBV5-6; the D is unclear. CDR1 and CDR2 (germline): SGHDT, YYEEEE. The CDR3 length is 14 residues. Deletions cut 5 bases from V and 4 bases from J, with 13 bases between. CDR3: CASRRNSGNQPQHF. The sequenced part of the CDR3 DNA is TGTGCCAGCAGACGAAATTCGGGGAATCAGCCC.

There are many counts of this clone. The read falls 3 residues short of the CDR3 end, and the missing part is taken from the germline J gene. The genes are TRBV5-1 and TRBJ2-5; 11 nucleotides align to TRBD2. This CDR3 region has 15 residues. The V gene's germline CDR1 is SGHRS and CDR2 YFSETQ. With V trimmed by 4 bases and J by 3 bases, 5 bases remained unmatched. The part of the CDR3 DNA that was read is TGCGCCAGCAGCCGACTGACTAGCGGGAAAGAGACC. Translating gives CASSRLTSGKET. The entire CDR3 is CASSRLTSGKETQYF.

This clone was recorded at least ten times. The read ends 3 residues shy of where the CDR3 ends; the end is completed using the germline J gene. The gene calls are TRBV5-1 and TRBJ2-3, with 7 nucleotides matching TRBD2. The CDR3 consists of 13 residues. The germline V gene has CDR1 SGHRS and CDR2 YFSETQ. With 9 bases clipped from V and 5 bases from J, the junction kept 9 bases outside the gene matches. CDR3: CATAELARDTQYF. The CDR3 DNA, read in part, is TGCGCCACCGCCGAACTAGCGAGAGATACG.

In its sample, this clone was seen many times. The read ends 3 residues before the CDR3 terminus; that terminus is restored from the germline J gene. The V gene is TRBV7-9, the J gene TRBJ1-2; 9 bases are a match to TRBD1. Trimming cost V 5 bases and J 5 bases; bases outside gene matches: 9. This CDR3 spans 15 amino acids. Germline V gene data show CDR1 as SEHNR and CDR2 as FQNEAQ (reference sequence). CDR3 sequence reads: CASSLGQGLEYGYTF. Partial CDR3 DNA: TGTGCCAGCAGCCTAGGACAGGGGCTCGAATATGGC. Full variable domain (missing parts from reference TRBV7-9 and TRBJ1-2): DTGVSQNPRHKITKRGQNVTFRCDPISEHNRLYWYRQTLGQGPEFLTYFQNEAQLEKSRLLSDRFSAERPKGSFSTLEIQRTEQGDSAMYLCASSLGQGLEYGYTFGSGTRLTVV.

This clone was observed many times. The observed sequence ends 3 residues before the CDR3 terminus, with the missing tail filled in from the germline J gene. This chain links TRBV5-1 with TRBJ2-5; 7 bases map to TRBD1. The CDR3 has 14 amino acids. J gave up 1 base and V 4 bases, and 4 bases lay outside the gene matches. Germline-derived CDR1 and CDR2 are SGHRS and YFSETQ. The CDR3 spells CASSKGQRQETQYF. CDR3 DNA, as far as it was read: TGCGCCAGCAGCAAGGGACAGCGCCAAGAGACC.

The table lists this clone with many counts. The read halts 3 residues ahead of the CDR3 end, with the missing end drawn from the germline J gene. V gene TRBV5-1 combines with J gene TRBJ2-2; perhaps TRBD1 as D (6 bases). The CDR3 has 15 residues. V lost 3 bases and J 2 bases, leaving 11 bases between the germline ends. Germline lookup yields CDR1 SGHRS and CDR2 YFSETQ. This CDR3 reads CASSSSQGNTGELFF. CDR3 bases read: TGCGCCAGCAGCTCGTCACAGGGTAACACCGGGGAG.

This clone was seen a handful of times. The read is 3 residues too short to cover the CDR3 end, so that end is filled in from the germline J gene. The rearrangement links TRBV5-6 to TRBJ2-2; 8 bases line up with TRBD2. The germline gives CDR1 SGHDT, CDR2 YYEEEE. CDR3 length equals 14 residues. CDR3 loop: CASSLAGGNSPLFF. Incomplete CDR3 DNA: TGTGCCAGCAGCCTCGCGGGAGGTAATTCACCG.

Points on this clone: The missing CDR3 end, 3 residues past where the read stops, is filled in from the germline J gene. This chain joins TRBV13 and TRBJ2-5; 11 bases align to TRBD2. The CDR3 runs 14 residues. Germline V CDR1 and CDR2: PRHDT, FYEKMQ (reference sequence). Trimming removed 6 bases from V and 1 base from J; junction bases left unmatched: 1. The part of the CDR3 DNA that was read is TGTGCCAGCAGGCTAGCGGGGGGCCAAGAGACC. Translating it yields CASRLAGGQET. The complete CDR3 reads CASRLAGGQETQYF. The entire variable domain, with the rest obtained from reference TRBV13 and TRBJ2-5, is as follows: AAGVIQSPRHLIKEKRETATLKCYPIPRHDTVYWYQQGPGQDPQFLISFYEKMQSDKGSIPDRFSAQQFSDYHSELNMSSLELGDSALYFCASRLAGGQETQYFGPGTRLLVL.

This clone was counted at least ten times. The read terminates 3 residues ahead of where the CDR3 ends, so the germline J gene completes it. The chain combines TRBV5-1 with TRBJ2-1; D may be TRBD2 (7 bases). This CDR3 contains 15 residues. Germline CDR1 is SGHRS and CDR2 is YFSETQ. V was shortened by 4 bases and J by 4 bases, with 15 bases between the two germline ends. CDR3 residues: CASSPGGGYYNEQFF. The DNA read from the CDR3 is TGCGCCAGCAGCCCGGGGGGCGGGTATTACAATGAG.

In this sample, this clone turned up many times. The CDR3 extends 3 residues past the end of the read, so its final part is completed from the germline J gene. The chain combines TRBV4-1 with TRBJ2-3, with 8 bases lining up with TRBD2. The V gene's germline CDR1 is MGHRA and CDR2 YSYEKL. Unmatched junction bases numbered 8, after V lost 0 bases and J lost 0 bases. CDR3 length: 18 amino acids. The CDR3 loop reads CASSQDLIAGTSTDTQYF. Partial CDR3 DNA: TGCGCCAGCAGCCAAGATCTAATAGCGGGAACTAGCACAGATACG.

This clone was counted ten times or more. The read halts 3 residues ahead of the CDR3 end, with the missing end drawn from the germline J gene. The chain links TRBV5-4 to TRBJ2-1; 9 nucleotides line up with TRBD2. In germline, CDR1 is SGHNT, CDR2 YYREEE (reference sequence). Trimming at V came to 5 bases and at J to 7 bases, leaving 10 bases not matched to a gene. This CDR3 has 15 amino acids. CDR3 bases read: TGTGCCAGCAGACTAGGGGTAGCGGGAGTTAATGAG. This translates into CASRLGVAGVNE. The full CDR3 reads CASRLGVAGVNEQFF.

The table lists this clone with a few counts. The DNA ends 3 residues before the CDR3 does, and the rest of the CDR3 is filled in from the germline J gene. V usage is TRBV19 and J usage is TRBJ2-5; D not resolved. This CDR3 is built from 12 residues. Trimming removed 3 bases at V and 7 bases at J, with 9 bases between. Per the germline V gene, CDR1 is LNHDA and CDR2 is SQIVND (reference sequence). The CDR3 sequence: CASSIGSGTQYF. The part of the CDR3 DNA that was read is TGTGCCAGTAGTATTGGGTCGGGGACC.